Below are 21 T cell receptor beta chains sequenced from a single sample in a study of kidney transplant recipient with SARS-CoV-2 infection. TCRdb itself ran the reads through MiXCR, one entry per CDR3 protein. The sample lists some 220,000 distinct CDR3 sequences, under 35% occurring once. The source was a blood sample, collected at baseline and between days 110 and 120 from a kidney transplant recipient. All receptors derive from a young adult male patient who had COVID-19 and was a kidney transplant recipient. Some T cells may be provided by the graft donor.

The table lists this clonotype with many counts. The V call is TRBV5-8, the J call TRBJ1-1; D may be TRBD1 (5 bases). The CDR3 runs to 13 residues. CDR1 and CDR2 from the germline V gene are SGHTS and YDEGEE. V dropped 4 bases and J dropped 7 bases, with 14 bases sitting between them. Here the CDR3 DNA reads TGTGCCAGCAGCGTACCAGGGAGGGGTGAAGCTTTCTTT. This encodes CASSVPGRGEAFF.

The chain combines TRBV3-1 with TRBJ1-1; no reliable D call. CDR1 and CDR2 from the germline V gene are LGHDT and YNNKEL (reference sequence). The CDR3 contains 17 residues. V gave up 5 bases and J gave up 4 bases, with 23 bases separating them. CDR3 DNA: TGTGCCAGCAGCGGTTGCCGTCCCATTTCAATTCGCACTGAAGCTTTCTTT. Encoded protein: CASSGCRPISIRTEAFF.

This clonotype was seen many times. This chain uses TRBV15 with TRBJ1-2; maybe TRBD1 (6 bases). CDR3 length: 17 residues. The germline CDR1 and CDR2 sequences are LNHNV and YYDKDF (reference sequence). V was clipped by 5 bases and J by 4 bases, with 23 bases between them. In nucleotides, the CDR3 is TGTGCCACCAGCGACAGGCCAAGGTGTGGAAAGACCTATGGCTACACCTTC. Protein: CATSDRPRCGKTYGYTF.

This clonotype was counted a few times. The chain uses TRBV11-2 and TRBJ2-3, with D perhaps matching TRBD2 (6 bases). V dropped 1 base and J dropped 2 bases, with 19 bases sitting between them. The CDR3 sequence is 18 residues long. CDR1 and CDR2 from the germline V gene are SGHAT and FQNNGV. The CDR3 DNA is TGTGCCAGCAGCTTAGGCCTTCCTAGCTGGGGGGTCACAGATACGCAGTATTTT. Encoded protein: CASSLGLPSWGVTDTQYF. Full variable domain (rest looked up from reference TRBV11-2 and TRBJ2-3): EAGVAQSPRYKIIEKRQSVAFWCNPISGHATLYWYQQILGQGPKLLIQFQNNGVVDDSQLPKDRFSAERLKGVDSTLKIQPAKLEDSAVYLCASSLGLPSWGVTDTQYFGPGTRLTVL.

As concerns this clonotype: At one of its ends the junction is not consistent with the germline gene, which may arise from a read error. The CDR3, as DNA: TGTACCAGCAGTTCATATAGGGGCGACTATGGCTACACCTTC. It specifies CTSSSYRGDYGYTF. This chain joins TRBV6-5 and TRBJ1-2; a possible D gene is TRBD1 (5 bases). Germline CDR1 MNHEY, CDR2 SVGAGI. This CDR3 is built from 14 residues.

Notes on this clonotype: A much bigger clone sits one base away, suggesting this may be a read error. The chain carries TRBV6-2 or TRBV6-3 and TRBJ2-3, with 11 bases fitting TRBD2. The CDR3 has 15 amino acids. CDR1 is MNHEY and CDR2 is SVGEGT in the germline V gene. CDR3: CASSYTSGSTVTQYF. CDR3 bases: TGTGCCAGCAGTTACACTAGCGGGAGCACAGTTACGCAGTATTTT.

This clonotype was counted between two and nine times. The chain links TRBV20-1 to TRBJ1-6, with 9 bases matching TRBD1. Germline V CDR1 and CDR2: DFQATT, SNEGSKA (reference sequence). The CDR3 totals 16 residues. V was clipped by 0 bases and J by 7 bases; unmatched bases: 7. This CDR3 reads CSARDSTGTGNSPLHF. The CDR3, as DNA: TGCAGTGCTAGAGACTCTACCGGGACAGGGAATTCACCCCTCCACTTT.

This clonotype was seen at least ten times. The V and J genes are TRBV15 and TRBJ1-2; unclear D gene. Germline V gene lookup returns CDR1 LNHNV and CDR2 YYDKDF (reference sequence). The germline V and J ends were trimmed by 5 bases and 4 bases, with 23 bases remaining between them. The CDR3 runs to 17 residues. The chain's CDR3 is CATSVIVRCGKTYGYTF. CDR3 nucleotide sequence: TGTGCCACCAGCGTTATAGTAAGGTGTGGAAAGACCTATGGCTACACCTTC. The full variable domain, its missing parts supplied by reference TRBV15 and TRBJ1-2, is DAMVIQNPRYQVTQFGKPVTLSCSQTLNHNVMYWYQQKSSQAPKLLFHYYDKDFNNEADTPDNFQSRRPNTSFCFLDIRSPGLGDTAMYLCATSVIVRCGKTYGYTFGSGTRLTVV.

The chain couples TRBV9 to TRBJ2-5, with TRBD1 identical over 7 bases. There are 16 residues in the CDR3. Germline V gene lookup returns CDR1 SGDLS and CDR2 YYNGEE. J lost 3 bases, V lost 3 bases, and 11 bases had no gene match. CDR3 nucleotide sequence: TGTGCCAGCAGCGCTCCCGGTCGGGACAGTAAAGAGACCCAGTACTTC. As protein: CASSAPGRDSKETQYF.

This clonotype turned up a few times. The chain has TRBV20-1 and TRBJ2-1; 7 bases agree with TRBD2. Germline-derived CDR1 and CDR2 are DFQATT and SNEGSKA (reference sequence). CDR3 length: 14 amino acids. V gave up 5 bases and J gave up 3 bases; unmatched junction bases: 7. CDR3 sequence (DNA): TGCAGTGCTGACTCTTGGGACTACTACAATGAGCAGTTCTTC. Translation gives CSADSWDYYNEQFF.

Ten or more counts support this clonotype. V and J are TRBV6-6 and TRBJ1-5; D gene ambiguous. V lost 7 bases to trimming and J lost 6 bases, with 10 bases between them. Germline V gene sequence: CDR1 MNHNY, CDR2 SVGAGI (reference sequence). The CDR3 has 12 amino acids. CDR3 in DNA: TGTGCCAGCACGACCGGGGTTCAGCCCCAGCATTTT. Translation: CASTTGVQPQHF.

The table lists this clonotype with many counts. The chain links TRBV25-1 to TRBJ1-2; D call uncertain. This CDR3 contains 17 residues. The V gene's germline CDR1 is MGHDK and CDR2 SYGVNS. V gave up 5 bases and J gave up 4 bases, with 23 bases separating them. The CDR3 coding sequence is TGTGCCAGCAGTACATACATAGAACTGGGAAAGACCTATGGCTACACCTTC. Encoded protein: CASSTYIELGKTYGYTF.

This clonotype appeared many times. The chain uses TRBV9 and TRBJ2-5; no firm D call. The V gene lost 4 bases and the J gene lost 1 base, with 8 bases spanning the gap. Germline lookup yields CDR1 SGDLS and CDR2 YYNGEE. CDR3 length: 13 residues. The CDR3 sequence: CASSRTPQETQYF. The DNA of the CDR3 is TGTGCCAGCAGCCGGACCCCCCAAGAGACCCAGTACTTC.

As for this clonotype: One end of the junction varies from germline; a read error may be responsible. The rearrangement uses TRBV5-1 and TRBJ2-7; D is perhaps TRBD1 or TRBD2 (6 bases each). Germline CDR1 reads SGHRS; CDR2 reads YFSETQ. The CDR3 length is 12 residues. The CDR3 DNA reads as TGCGCCTGCAGCTTAGGGGGGTACGAGCAGTACTTC. Its translation is CACSLGGYEQYF.

This clonotype was seen more than once but under ten times. The CDR3 DNA reads TGTGCCAGCAGTGCTTACGTATACAATGAGCAGTTCTTC. This translates into CASSAYVYNEQFF. This rearrangement joins TRBV2 to TRBJ2-1; D is unresolved. Germline V gene data show CDR1 as SNHLY and CDR2 as FYNNEI. Trimming left V 4 bases short and J 4 bases short, with 8 bases between. The CDR3 covers 13 residues.

This clonotype was recorded at least ten times. The chain combines TRBV19 with TRBJ2-7; 7 nucleotides line up with TRBD1. Trimming removed 1 base from V and 2 bases from J; junction bases left unmatched: 2. The CDR3 runs 14 residues. CDR1 LNHDA and CDR2 SQIVND come from the germline V gene (reference sequence). CDR3 sequence: CASSIGGQAYEQYF. CDR3 DNA: TGTGCCAGTAGTATAGGAGGACAGGCCTACGAGCAGTACTTC.

In the case of this clonotype: This could be a read error, since a much larger clone is one nucleotide away. The chain links TRBV6-6 to TRBJ2-1, with unresolved D. V lost 5 bases and J lost 1, with 9 bases in between. Germline V CDR1 and CDR2: MNHNY, SVGAGI (reference sequence). This CDR3 is 14 amino acids long. The DNA for the CDR3 is TGTGCCAGCAGTCCGGATCGGTCCTACAATGAGCAGTTCTTC. Protein product: CASSPDRSYNEQFF.

On this clonotype itself: Relative to the germline gene, one junction end is altered; a read error may explain this. The rearrangement uses TRBV18 and TRBJ2-6; perhaps TRBD1 as D (6 bases). Germline V gives CDR1 KGHSH, CDR2 LQKENI. There are 17 residues in the CDR3. This CDR3 is CAGSPPNRASGANVLTF. Written as DNA, the CDR3 is TGTGCCGGCTCACCACCTAACAGGGCCTCTGGGGCCAACGTCCTGACTTTC.

With regard to this clonotype: Since a much larger clone is just one base distant, this may be a read error. This CDR3 is missing its conserved last phenylalanine or tryptophan, likely due to a read error. The V and J genes are TRBV7-9 and TRBJ2-7; 7 bases line up with TRBD1. Per the germline V gene, CDR1 is SEHNR and CDR2 is FQNEAQ (reference sequence). The V gene end was trimmed by 0 bases and the J gene end by 3 bases; junction bases not matched to a gene: 2. The CDR3 extends over 14 amino acids. CDR3 protein: CASSLAGTVYEQYC. The CDR3 DNA follows: TGTGCCAGCAGCTTAGCGGGGACAGTCTACGAGCAGTACTGC.

For this clonotype: A much larger clone differs by one base, so this may be a read error. This chain uses TRBV18 with TRBJ2-7; 10 bases agree with TRBD2. Germline assignment: CDR1 KGHSH and CDR2 LQKENI. The CDR3 is 16 amino acids. The V and J ends lost 5 bases and 3 bases, in that order; junction bases with no gene match: 10. CDR3 in DNA: TGTGCCAGCTCAGGGCGGAGGACTAGCGGTAACTACGAGCAGTACTTC. Translating it yields CASSGRRTSGNYEQYF.

This clonotype has at least ten counts. V gene TRBV4-1 combines with J gene TRBJ1-5; D is ambiguous. V lost 2 bases and J 0 bases, leaving 11 bases between the germline ends. The CDR3 extends over 16 amino acids. Per germline, CDR1 MGHRA and CDR2 YSYEKL. CDR3 region: CASSQRVVYSNQPQHF. CDR3 bases: TGCGCCAGCAGCCAAAGGGTCGTCTATAGCAATCAGCCCCAGCATTTT.